A single sample is the source of the 15 T cell receptor beta chains below, sequenced in a study of blood T cell repertoires in COVID-19. Data came from immunoSEQ multiplex PCR; TCRdb stores just in-frame clones and leaves some out. The sample lists about 240,000 clones, approximately 78% occurring once. Sequenced sample: peripheral blood. The receptor set was obtained from a woman aged 55-70 years with active or convalescent COVID-19.

The chain has TRBV9 and TRBJ2-5; 7 bases match TRBD2. CDR3 length: 16 amino acids. The germline gives CDR1 SGDLS, CDR2 YYNGEE. Germline trimming cut 0 bases from V and 0 bases from J; bases unmatched to any gene: 5. CDR3 bases: TGTGCCAGCAGCGTAGGGAACGGGGGGAACCAAGAGACCCAGTACTTC. The encoded protein is CASSVGNGGNQETQYF.

The chain joins TRBV5-1 to TRBJ2-7; 8 nucleotides match TRBD1. The CDR3 has 16 residues. V gave up 3 bases and J gave up 2 bases; unmatched junction bases: 10. Germline V gene data show CDR1 as SGHRS and CDR2 as YFSETQ. DNA of the CDR3: TGCGCCAGCAGCTCACGGGGGACAGGTGAGACCTACGAGCAGTACTTC. It yields the protein CASSSRGTGETYEQYF.

This clone was detected once. One junction end disagrees with the germline gene, perhaps due to a read error. V is TRBV6-5 and J is TRBJ1-2, with TRBD1 matching over 9 bases. The CDR3 has 12 residues. Germline assignment: CDR1 MNHEY and CDR2 SVGAGI. This CDR3 is CASKDRGYGYTF. The CDR3 DNA reads TGTGCAAGCAAGGACAGGGGCTATGGCTACACCTTC.

As to this clone: Germline is not matched at one junction end, which may reflect a read error. The V and J genes are TRBV7-7 and TRBJ2-5, with D possibly matching TRBD1 (6 bases). The CDR3 sequence is 15 residues long. CDR1 is SSHAT and CDR2 is FNYEAQ in the germline V gene (reference sequence). The CDR3 region is CASSTGQGRQETQYF. The CDR3 nucleotides are TGTGCTAGCAGCACCGGCCAGGGGCGGCAAGAGACCCAGTACTTC.

The chain uses TRBV7-3 and TRBJ2-1, with D possibly matching TRBD1 (5 bases). V lost 3 bases, J lost 7 bases, and 10 bases lay in between. The V gene's germline CDR1 is SGHTA and CDR2 FQGTGA. The CDR3 contains 13 residues. The CDR3 DNA reads TGTGCCAGCAGCTTGGTTGGGGCAAATGAGCAGTTCTTC. Translating it yields CASSLVGANEQFF.

V is TRBV28 and J is TRBJ2-7, with 7 nucleotides matching TRBD1. The CDR3 extends over 14 amino acids. Germline V gene data show CDR1 as MDHEN and CDR2 as SYDVKM. V was clipped by 4 bases and J by 5 bases; unmatched bases: 8. The CDR3 loop is CASSSRQGVDEQYF. Written as DNA, the CDR3 is TGTGCCAGCAGTTCGAGACAGGGAGTCGACGAGCAGTACTTC.

The table lists this clone with a few counts. The chain has TRBV27 and TRBJ1-2, with D possibly matching TRBD1 (5 bases). V shed 3 bases and J shed 2 bases, with 7 bases lying between them. The CDR3 covers 13 residues. Looked up from germline, CDR1 is MNHEY and CDR2 is SMNVEV (reference sequence). The CDR3 is CASSLAGNYGYTF. The CDR3 DNA is TGTGCCAGCAGTTTGGCAGGGAACTATGGCTACACCTTC.

This chain uses TRBV19 with TRBJ1-2; TRBD1 matches at 8 bases. Trimming at V came to 3 bases and at J to 3 bases, leaving 6 bases not matched to a gene. The CDR3 consists of 15 residues. Germline CDR1 is LNHDA and CDR2 is SQIVND (reference sequence). The CDR3 reads CASSIGQGAHYGYTF. The CDR3 DNA reads as TGTGCCAGTAGTATCGGCCAGGGGGCCCACTATGGCTACACCTTC. Together with reference TRBV19 and TRBJ1-2, the CDR3 gives the full variable domain: DGGITQSPKYLFRKEGQNVTLSCEQNLNHDAMYWYRQDPGQGLRLIYYSQIVNDFQKGDIAEGYSVSREKKESFPLTVTSAQKNPTAFYLCASSIGQGAHYGYTFGSGTRLTVV.

DNA for the CDR3: TGTGCCATCAGCCCGACAGGGGCCATTGGTACGCAGTATTTT. It is translated as CAISPTGAIGTQYF. This sequence joins TRBV10-3 and TRBJ2-3; TRBD1 aligns across 8 bases. CDR3 length: 14 amino acids. Losses at the gene ends were 6 bases for V and 8 bases for J; bases not matched to a gene: 10. In germline, CDR1 is ENHRY, CDR2 SYGVKD.

This clone has only a few counts. The gene calls are TRBV6-5 and TRBJ1-4; D is unclear. Looked up from germline, CDR1 is MNHEY and CDR2 is SVGAGI. V was trimmed by 0 bases and J by 10 bases, leaving 15 bases between them. The CDR3 is made up of 15 amino acids. The CDR3 here is CASSYSIFIGAKLFF. The CDR3 coding sequence is TGTGCCAGCAGTTACTCGATATTCATCGGAGCAAAACTGTTTTTT.

The chain combines TRBV27 with TRBJ1-4; the D gene is possibly TRBD1 (5 bases). V was trimmed by 2 bases and J by 8 bases, leaving 9 bases between them. Germline V lookup: CDR1 MNHEY, CDR2 SMNVEV (reference sequence). CDR3 size: 13 residues. CDR3 sequence (DNA): TGTGCCAGCAGTTTACAGGGCGGAGAAAAACTGTTTTTT. Its protein is CASSLQGGEKLFF.

The sample holds one count of this clone. The V gene is TRBV3-1 (or the pseudogene TRBV3-2), the J gene TRBJ1-5; TRBD1 is a possible D gene (6 bases). Germline V gene lookup returns CDR1 LGHDT and CDR2 YNNKEL (reference sequence). V lost 5 bases, J lost 0 bases, and 8 bases lay in between. This CDR3 contains 14 residues. CDR3 sequence: CASSSRGSNQPQHF. The DNA for the CDR3 is TGTGCCAGCAGCTCCAGGGGTAGCAATCAGCCCCAGCATTTT.

The V and J genes are TRBV4-3 and TRBJ1-2, with D perhaps TRBD1 (5 bases). The CDR3 is made up of 14 amino acids. CDR1 is LGHNA, CDR2 YSLEER, per germline. V was pared by 4 bases and J by 4 bases, with 13 bases between. The CDR3: CASSLTTGTYGYTF. CDR3 nucleotide sequence: TGCGCCAGCAGCCTAACTACAGGCACCTATGGCTACACCTTC.

The rearrangement links TRBV6-1 to TRBJ1-2, with D uncertain. V lost 0 bases and J lost 3, with 14 bases in between. The germline gives CDR1 MNHNS, CDR2 SASEGT. The CDR3 runs to 16 residues. CDR3 nucleotides: TGTGCCAGCAGTGAAGCGCACCGGGGTTTTTACTATGGCTACACCTTC. Amino acid sequence: CASSEAHRGFYYGYTF.

This chain joins TRBV11-3 and TRBJ2-2; possibly TRBD2 for D (7 bases). CDR1 SGHNT and CDR2 YENEEA come from the germline V gene. Trimming shortened V by 5 bases and J by 4 bases, and 17 bases separated the two germline ends. CDR3 length equals 16 residues. The CDR3 DNA reads as TGTGCCAGCAGCCCCCGGGGAGGGGGAATCACCGGGGAGCTGTTTTTT. Translation gives CASSPRGGGITGELFF.